A selection of T cell receptor beta chains follows, all from one sample in a study of T cell responses to AZD1222 COVID-19 vaccine. The protocol was immunoSEQ multiplex PCR, while the TCRdb copy is restricted to in-frame clones and leaves out a portion. The table includes around 160,000 clones, 91% detected once. The source was peripheral blood, collected on day 0 of AZD1222 vaccination. All receptors come from an adult in good health. Both conserved end residues are part of each CDR3. Clone size is shown for a subset of rows, as once, few, many or a class of expanded clone.

clone size: .
CDR3 length: 14
V gene: TRBV11-2
J gene: TRBJ2-7
CDR3 protein: CASSQTGGFYEQYF

clone size: once
CDR3 length: 13
V gene: TRBV10-3
J gene: TRBJ1-1
CDR3 protein: CAISADDSLKAFF

clone size: .
CDR3 length: 14
V gene: TRBV9
J gene: TRBJ1-1
CDR3 protein: CASSVAGENTEAFF

clone size: .
CDR3 length: 12
V gene: TRBV11-1
J gene: TRBJ2-5
CDR3 protein: CASLSPRETQYF

clone size: .
CDR3 length: 14
V gene: TRBV28
J gene: TRBJ2-7
CDR3 protein: CASSGQGGGYEQYF

clone size: .
CDR3 length: 12
V gene: TRBV10-3
J gene: TRBJ2-7
CDR3 protein: CAISQTGVEQYF

clone size: .
CDR3 length: 13
V gene: TRBV30
J gene: TRBJ2-5
CDR3 protein: CAWRVPGRETQYF

clone size: .
CDR3 length: 15
V gene: TRBV6-2/TRBV6-3
J gene: TRBJ2-5
CDR3 protein: CASSYFGTRKETQYF

clone size: .
CDR3 length: 20
V gene: TRBV9
J gene: TRBJ2-1
CDR3 protein: CASSPRLAGGLRGSYNEQFF

clone size: .
CDR3 length: 15
V gene: TRBV5-1
J gene: TRBJ2-7
CDR3 protein: CASSLSGDRAHEQYF

clone size: .
CDR3 length: 14
V gene: TRBV19
J gene: TRBJ1-5
CDR3 protein: CASSNYGGGQPQHF

clone size: .
CDR3 length: 16
V gene: TRBV11-3
J gene: TRBJ2-7
CDR3 protein: CASSFRGQADSYEQYF

clone size: .
CDR3 length: 15
V gene: TRBV18
J gene: TRBJ1-1
CDR3 protein: CASSPRLSQDTEAFF

clone size: .
CDR3 length: 13
V gene: TRBV18
J gene: TRBJ1-1
CDR3 protein: CASSPPTARVAFF

clone size: .
CDR3 length: 13
V gene: TRBV27
J gene: TRBJ1-4
CDR3 protein: CASSLVRGEKLFF